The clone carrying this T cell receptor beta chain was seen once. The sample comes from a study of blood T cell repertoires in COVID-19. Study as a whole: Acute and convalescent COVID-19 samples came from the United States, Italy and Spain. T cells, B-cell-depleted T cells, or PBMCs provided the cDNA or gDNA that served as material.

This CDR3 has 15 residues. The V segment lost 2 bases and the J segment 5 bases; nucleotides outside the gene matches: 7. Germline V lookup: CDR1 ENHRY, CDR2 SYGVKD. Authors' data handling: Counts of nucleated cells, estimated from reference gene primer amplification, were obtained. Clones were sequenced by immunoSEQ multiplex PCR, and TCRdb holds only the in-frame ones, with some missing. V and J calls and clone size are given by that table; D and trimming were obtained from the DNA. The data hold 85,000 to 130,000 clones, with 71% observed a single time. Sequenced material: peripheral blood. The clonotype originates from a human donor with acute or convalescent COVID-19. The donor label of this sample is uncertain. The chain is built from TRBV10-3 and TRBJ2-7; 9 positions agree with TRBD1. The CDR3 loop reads CAISERSQGAHEQYF. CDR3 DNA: TGTGCCATCAGTGAGAGGTCACAGGGGGCTCACGAGCAGTACTTC.